This TCR beta chain came from a study of cytomegalovirus exposure and HLA in healthy donors. The PCR ran on 60 Vbeta and 13 Jbeta primers. This table comes from immunoSEQ multiplex PCR, and its TCRdb copy is limited to in-frame clones, with some not included. The repertoire consists of 150,000 to 200,000 clones, with 75% occurring once and the leading ten covering roughly 8.2%. On this clone itself: At one of its ends the junction is not consistent with the germline gene, which may arise from a read error.

The sample comprised PBMCs. This receptor was obtained from a woman aged 40 to 50 in good health and CMV-seropositive.

The CDR3 region has the DNA TGTTCCAGCAGCCCAGGGTTAGCGGGAGTAGCAGATACGCAGTATTTT. Its protein product is CSSSPGLAGVADTQYF. The chain carries TRBV7-9 and TRBJ2-3; 9 nucleotides align to TRBD2. The CDR3 has 16 residues. Germline V gene sequence: CDR1 SEHNR, CDR2 FQNEAQ (reference sequence).